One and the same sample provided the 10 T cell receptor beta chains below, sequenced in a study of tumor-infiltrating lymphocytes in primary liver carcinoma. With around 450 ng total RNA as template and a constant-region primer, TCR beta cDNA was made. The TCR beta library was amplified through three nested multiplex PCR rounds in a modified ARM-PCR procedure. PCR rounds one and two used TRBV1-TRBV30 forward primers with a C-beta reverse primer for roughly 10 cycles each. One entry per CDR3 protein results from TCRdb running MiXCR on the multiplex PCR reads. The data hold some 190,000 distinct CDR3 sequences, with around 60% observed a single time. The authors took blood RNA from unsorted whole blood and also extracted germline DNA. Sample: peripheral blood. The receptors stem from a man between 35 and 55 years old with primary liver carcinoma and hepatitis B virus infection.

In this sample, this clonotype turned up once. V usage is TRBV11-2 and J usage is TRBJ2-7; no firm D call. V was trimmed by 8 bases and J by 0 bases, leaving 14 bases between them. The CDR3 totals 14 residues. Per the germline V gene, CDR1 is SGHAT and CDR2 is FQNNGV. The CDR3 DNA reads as TGTGCCAGCGGCTCTAATAGGAACTCCTACGAGCAGTACTTC. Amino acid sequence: CASGSNRNSYEQYF.

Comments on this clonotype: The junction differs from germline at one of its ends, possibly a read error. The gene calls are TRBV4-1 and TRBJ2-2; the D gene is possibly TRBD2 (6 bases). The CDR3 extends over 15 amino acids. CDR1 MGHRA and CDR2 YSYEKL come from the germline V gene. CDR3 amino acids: CASRLGHTNTGGLFF. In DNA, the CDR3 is TGCGCCAGCCGCCTGGGCCATACGAACACCGGGGGGCTGTTTTTT.

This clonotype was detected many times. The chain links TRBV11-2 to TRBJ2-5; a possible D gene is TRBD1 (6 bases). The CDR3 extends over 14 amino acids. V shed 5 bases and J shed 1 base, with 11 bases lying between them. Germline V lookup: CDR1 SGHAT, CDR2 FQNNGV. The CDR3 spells CASSGNRAQETQYF. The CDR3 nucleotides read TGTGCCAGCAGCGGCAACAGGGCCCAAGAGACCCAGTACTTC.

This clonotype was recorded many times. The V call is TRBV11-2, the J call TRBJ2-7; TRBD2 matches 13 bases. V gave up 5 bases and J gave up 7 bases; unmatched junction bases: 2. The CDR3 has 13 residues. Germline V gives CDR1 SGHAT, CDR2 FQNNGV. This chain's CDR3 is CASSQGLAGEQYF. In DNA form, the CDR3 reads TGTGCCAGCAGCCAGGGACTAGCGGGAGAGCAGTACTTC.

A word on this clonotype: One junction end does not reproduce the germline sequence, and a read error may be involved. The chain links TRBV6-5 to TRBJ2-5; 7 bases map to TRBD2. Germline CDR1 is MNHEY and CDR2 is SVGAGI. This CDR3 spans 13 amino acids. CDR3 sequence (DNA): TGTGTCAGCGAAGGCGGGAGCGCAGAGACCCAGTACTTC. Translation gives CVSEGGSAETQYF.

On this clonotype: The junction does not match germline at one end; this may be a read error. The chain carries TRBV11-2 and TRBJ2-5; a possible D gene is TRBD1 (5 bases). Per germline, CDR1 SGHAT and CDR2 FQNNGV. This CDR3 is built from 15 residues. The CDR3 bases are TGTGCCAGCAGCTCAGCCCTGATAGGGGAAGAGACCCAGTATTTC. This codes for CASSSALIGEETQYF.

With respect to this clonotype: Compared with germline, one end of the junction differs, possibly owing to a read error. CDR3 coding DNA: TGTGCCGGCAGTTCTGATGGCACAGATACGCAGTATTTT. It yields the protein CAGSSDGTDTQYF. V and J are TRBV12-3 or TRBV12-4 and TRBJ2-3; no clear D. This CDR3 spans 13 amino acids.

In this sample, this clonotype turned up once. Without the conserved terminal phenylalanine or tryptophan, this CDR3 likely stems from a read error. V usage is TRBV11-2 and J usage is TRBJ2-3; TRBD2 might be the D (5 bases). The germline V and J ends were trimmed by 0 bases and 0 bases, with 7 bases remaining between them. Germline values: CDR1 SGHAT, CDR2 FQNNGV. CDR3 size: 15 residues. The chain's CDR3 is CASSLEWESTDTQYL. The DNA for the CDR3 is TGTGCCAGCAGCTTAGAGTGGGAGAGCACAGATACGCAGTATCTT.

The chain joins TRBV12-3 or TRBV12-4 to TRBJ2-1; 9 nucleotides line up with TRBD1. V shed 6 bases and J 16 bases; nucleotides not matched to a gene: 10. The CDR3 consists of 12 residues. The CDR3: CASRQSTGGAFF. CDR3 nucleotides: TGTGCCAGCAGACAAAGTACAGGGGGCGCTTTCTTC.

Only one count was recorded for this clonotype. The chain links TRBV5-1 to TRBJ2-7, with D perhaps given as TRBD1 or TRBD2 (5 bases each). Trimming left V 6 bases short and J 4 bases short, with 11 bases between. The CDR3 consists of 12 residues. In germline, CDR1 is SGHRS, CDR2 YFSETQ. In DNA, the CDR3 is TGCGCCAGCACAGGAGAGGGGTACGAGCAGTACTTC. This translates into CASTGEGYEQYF. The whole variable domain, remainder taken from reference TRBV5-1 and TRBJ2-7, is KAGVTQTPRYLIKTRGQQVTLSCSPISGHRSVSWYQQTPGQGLQFLFEYFSETQRNKGNFPGRFSGRQFSNSRSEMNVSTLELGDSALYLCASTGEGYEQYFGPGTRLTVT.